These 16 T cell receptor beta chains came from one sample sequenced in a study of early T cells in non-severe SARS-CoV-2 infection. TCRdb re-called the 5' RACE reads with MiXCR, one entry per CDR3 protein. The sample lists some 70,000 distinct CDR3 sequences, 9.5% occurring once. The material sequenced was whole blood. The receptors shown here come from an adult who was a healthcare worker with PCR-confirmed SARS-CoV-2 infection or an uninfected control (not recorded which).

The J gene is TRBJ2-7, the V gene TRBV5-6; D possibly corresponds to TRBD1 (6 bases). V was shortened by 0 bases and J by 3 bases, with 10 bases between the two germline ends. This CDR3 comprises 14 residues. The V gene's germline CDR1 is SGHDT and CDR2 YYEEEE. The CDR3 region has the DNA TGTGCCAGCAGCTTGGGGCAGGGGCGCTACGAGCAGTACTTC. It codes for CASSLGQGRYEQYF.

This clonotype was picked up a small number of times. The chain links TRBV28 to TRBJ2-7; D is possibly TRBD1 or TRBD2 (5 bases each). This CDR3 has 15 residues. Looked up from germline, CDR1 is MDHEN and CDR2 is SYDVKM. V was shortened by 5 bases and J by 1 base, with 15 bases between the two germline ends. The CDR3 is CASSPPGTSSYEQYF. CDR3 sequence (DNA): TGTGCCAGCAGTCCGCCCGGGACCTCGTCCTACGAGCAGTACTTC.

This clonotype was counted at least ten times. The chain couples TRBV3-1 to TRBJ2-1; D perhaps matches TRBD1 (6 bases). The germline CDR1 and CDR2 sequences are LGHDT and YNNKEL (reference sequence). V was trimmed by 4 bases and J by 5 bases, leaving 12 bases between them. The CDR3 consists of 14 residues. The CDR3: CASSPLAGDNEQFF. CDR3 DNA: TGTGCCAGCAGCCCGTTAGCAGGGGACAATGAGCAGTTCTTC.

In its sample, this clonotype was seen many times. V gene TRBV20-1 combines with J gene TRBJ2-1; 12 bases are shared with TRBD2. The CDR3 length is 14 residues. Trimming at V came to 6 bases and at J to 7 bases, leaving 7 bases not matched to a gene. Germline loops: CDR1 DFQATT, CDR2 SNEGSKA (reference sequence). CDR3 protein: CSAGRTSGVNEQFF. In DNA form, the CDR3 reads TGCAGTGCGGGGAGGACTAGCGGGGTGAATGAGCAGTTCTTC.

This clonotype has ten or more counts. J is TRBJ1-5 and V is TRBV20-1, with no clear D. Per the germline V gene, CDR1 is DFQATT and CDR2 is SNEGSKA (reference sequence). The length of the CDR3 is 15 residues. Trimming pared 6 bases from V and 7 bases from J, leaving 22 bases between. CDR3 amino acids: CSASLGRGSGQPQHF. DNA for the CDR3: TGCAGTGCCAGCCTCGGGCGGGGATCGGGGCAGCCCCAGCATTTT.

This clonotype was detected only a few times. The chain uses TRBV10-1 and TRBJ2-7; a possible D gene is TRBD1 (6 bases). CDR1 and CDR2 (germline): WNHNN, SYGVQD (reference sequence). This CDR3 contains 13 residues. V shed 3 bases and J shed 4 bases, with 10 bases lying between them. The CDR3 DNA sequence: TGCGCCAGCAGTGAAGGGGGAAAATACGAGCAGTACTTC. This sequence encodes CASSEGGKYEQYF.

The V gene is TRBV29-1, the J gene TRBJ2-2, with 9 positions matching TRBD1. Germline trimming cut 3 bases from V and 3 bases from J; bases unmatched to any gene: 5. The CDR3 totals 15 residues. Germline V gives CDR1 SQVTM, CDR2 ANQGSEA. The DNA for the CDR3 is TGCAGCGTTGAGGACCGGGACAGGGACACCGGGGAGCTGTTTTTT. Translated: CSVEDRDRDTGELFF.

This clonotype was picked up many times. V is TRBV6-6 and J is TRBJ1-3; a weak D match, TRBD1 (6 bases). The CDR3 sequence is 15 residues long. V was cut by 7 bases and J by 0 bases, with 13 bases left in between. CDR1 and CDR2 (germline): MNHNY, SVGAGI (reference sequence). The CDR3 DNA reads as TGTGCCAGCACCGCCCCGGGGGCCTCTGGAAACACCATATATTTT. It encodes CASTAPGASGNTIYF.

V is TRBV3-1 and J is TRBJ1-2; D remains ambiguous. In germline, CDR1 is LGHDT, CDR2 YNNKEL (reference sequence). The V end was cut by 0 bases, the J end by 6 bases, with 14 bases between. This CDR3 spans 15 amino acids. The CDR3: CASSQDLSGRDGYTF. The CDR3 DNA is TGTGCCAGCAGCCAAGATTTGTCGGGCAGAGATGGCTACACCTTC.

Points on this clonotype: A much larger clone sits a single nucleotide away, making a read error possible. The chain employs TRBV6-1 and TRBJ1-4; TRBD1 aligns across 7 bases. The germline V gene has CDR1 MNHNS and CDR2 SASEGT. This CDR3 has 17 residues. Written as DNA, the CDR3 is TGTGCCAGCAGTGAAGCGAGCACAGGGGTGGCTAATGGAAAACTGTTTTTT. Amino acids: CASSEASTGVANGKLFF.

This clonotype has ten or more counts. The chain recombines TRBV18 with TRBJ1-1; D is unresolved. The V end was cut by 2 bases, the J end by 1 base, with 5 bases between. This CDR3 spans 13 amino acids. Per germline, CDR1 KGHSH and CDR2 LQKENI. CDR3 DNA: TGTGCCAGCTCACCAAGACAGAACACTGAAGCTTTCTTT. Residues: CASSPRQNTEAFF.

This clonotype was seen a handful of times. This chain connects TRBV7-9 to TRBJ1-2; D uncertain. V lost 5 bases to trimming and J lost 6 bases, with 19 bases between them. Germline V gene data show CDR1 as SEHNR and CDR2 as FQNEAQ (reference sequence). This CDR3 contains 15 residues. The CDR3 region is CASSPIPPRQHGYTF. Here the CDR3 DNA reads TGTGCCAGCAGCCCGATACCCCCGAGGCAGCATGGCTACACCTTC.

CDR3 residues: CASSEAGGNDEQYF. In nucleotides, the CDR3 is TGTGCCAGCAGTGAGGCGGGGGGAAATGACGAGCAGTACTTC. The chain has TRBV6-1 and TRBJ2-7; 8 bases are shared with TRBD2. The CDR3 is 14 amino acids. Germline V gives CDR1 MNHNS, CDR2 SASEGT. V shed 3 bases and J 5 bases; nucleotides not matched to a gene: 6.

This clonotype was observed a handful of times. V is TRBV2 and J is TRBJ2-3, with 9 positions matching TRBD2. This CDR3 region has 17 residues. CDR1 SNHLY and CDR2 FYNNEI come from the germline V gene. Unmatched junction bases numbered 15, after V lost 7 bases and J lost 4 bases. Written as DNA, the CDR3 is TGTGCCAGCAAGAAAAGCGGGAGGCCTTCCGGGTCAGATACGCAGTATTTT. Encoded protein: CASKKSGRPSGSDTQYF.

Only a few counts were recorded for this clonotype. The rearrangement links TRBV18 to TRBJ1-2, with unresolved D. Germline CDR1 KGHSH, CDR2 LQKENI. V lost 5 bases to trimming and J lost 5 bases, with 12 bases between them. The CDR3 is made up of 13 amino acids. The CDR3 DNA reads TGTGCCAGCTCAGTACAGCCACCTTATGGCTACACCTTC. Protein sequence: CASSVQPPYGYTF.

This chain joins TRBV11-2 and TRBJ2-3; D is undetermined. The germline gives CDR1 SGHAT, CDR2 FQNNGV. This CDR3 contains 12 residues. Trimming shortened V by 4 bases and J by 2 bases, and 4 bases separated the two germline ends. This chain's CDR3 is CASSSLTDTQYF. CDR3 nucleotides: TGTGCCAGCAGCTCGCTCACAGATACGCAGTATTTT.